The next 14 T cell receptor beta chains were all read from a single sample in a study of monozygotic twins with inflammatory bowel disease. TCRdb reanalyzed the 5' RACE reads, giving one entry per CDR3 protein sequence and no DNA. The table for this sample gives around 450,000 distinct CDR3 sequences. The sequenced sample consisted of blood. All receptors come from a human donor with ulcerative colitis or Crohn's disease, or a healthy co-twin of an affected twin (not recorded which).

The rearrangement links TRBV12-3 or TRBV12-4 to TRBJ2-1; TCRdb lists TRBD2, though no DNA is available to test this call. The CDR3 consists of 12 residues. The CDR3 here is CASSPRGYEQFF.

The chain is built from TRBV11-2 and TRBJ1-1; there is no DNA to check the TCRdb D call of TRBD1. Germline assignment: CDR1 SGHAT and CDR2 FQNNGV. The CDR3 is made up of 15 amino acids. The CDR3 protein is CASSLAHRGETEAFF.

The chain couples TRBV6-1 to TRBJ1-6. This CDR3 spans 16 amino acids. The germline V gene has CDR1 MNHNS and CDR2 SASEGT. The CDR3 here is CASSEARQGPNSPLHF.

The chain employs TRBV15 and TRBJ1-2. Germline V gene sequence: CDR1 LNHNV, CDR2 YYDKDF (reference sequence). The CDR3 is 15 amino acids. The CDR3: CATSSSRKGKGGYTF. Full variable domain (rest looked up from reference TRBV15 and TRBJ1-2): DAMVIQNPRYQVTQFGKPVTLSCSQTLNHNVMYWYQQKSSQAPKLLFHYYDKDFNNEADTPDNFQSRRPNTSFCFLDIRSPGLGDTAMYLCATSSSRKGKGGYTFGSGTRLTVV.

The chain combines TRBV2 with TRBJ2-2. The CDR3 spans 13 residues. Germline assignment: CDR1 SNHLY and CDR2 FYNNEI. CDR3 loop: CASNEINTGELFF.

The chain joins TRBV28 to TRBJ2-3. The germline V gene encodes CDR1 MDHEN and CDR2 SYDVKM. The CDR3 is 11 residues long. CDR3 region: CASSFSGTQYF.

The J gene is TRBJ2-7, the V gene TRBV5-1; checking the TCRdb D call of TRBD1 is not possible without DNA. The CDR3 totals 14 residues. In germline, CDR1 is SGHRS, CDR2 YFSETQ. The CDR3 sequence: CASSLGQAVDEQYF.

CDR3 protein: CASSESQGRPDIQYF. The chain uses TRBV6-1 and TRBJ2-4; lacking DNA, the TRBD1 call made by TCRdb goes unchecked. Germline-derived CDR1 and CDR2 are MNHNS and SASEGT. The CDR3 has 15 amino acids.

This chain uses TRBV5-1 with TRBJ1-1; absent DNA, TCRdb's TRBD1 call cannot be checked. The CDR3 runs to 15 residues. Germline values: CDR1 SGHRS, CDR2 YFSETQ. CDR3 loop: CASSLALGGSTEAFF. Looking up the rest from reference TRBV5-1 and TRBJ1-1 gives the full variable domain: KAGVTQTPRYLIKTRGQQVTLSCSPISGHRSVSWYQQTPGQGLQFLFEYFSETQRNKGNFPGRFSGRQFSNSRSEMNVSTLELGDSALYLCASSLALGGSTEAFFGQGTRLTVV.

This chain links TRBV6-5 with TRBJ2-7; the D call from TCRdb, TRBD1, cannot be confirmed without DNA. Germline V gene sequence: CDR1 MNHEY, CDR2 SVGAGI. The CDR3 is 13 residues long. The CDR3: CASRQQGIREQYF.

The chain is built from TRBV5-1 and TRBJ2-2; with no DNA, the TCRdb D assignment of TRBD2 cannot be verified. The CDR3 consists of 14 residues. Looked up from germline, CDR1 is SGHRS and CDR2 is YFSETQ. The CDR3 region is CASSTGLDAGELFF.

The gene calls are TRBV7-2 and TRBJ2-3; TCRdb's D call, TRBD1, is unchecked because there is no DNA. Germline V gene sequence: CDR1 SGHTA, CDR2 FQGNSA. This CDR3 has 14 residues. CDR3 residues: CASSQTTGVDTQYF. Based on the CDR3 plus reference TRBV7-2 and TRBJ2-3, the full variable domain is GAGVSQSPSNKVTEKGKDVELRCDPISGHTALYWYRQSLGQGLEFLIYFQGNSAPDKSGLPSDRFSAERTGGSVSTLTIQRTQQEDSAVYLCASSQTTGVDTQYFGPGTRLTVL.

This chain connects TRBV19 to TRBJ2-7. The CDR3 is made up of 14 amino acids. From germline, CDR1 is LNHDA and CDR2 SQIVND (reference sequence). CDR3 sequence: CASSTNSMDYEQYF.

This chain links TRBV28 with TRBJ1-1. Germline lookup yields CDR1 MDHEN and CDR2 SYDVKM. The CDR3 runs to 14 residues. CDR3 residues: CASISGGVDTEAFF.